The text below deals with one T cell receptor beta chain. What it binds is unknown. This record comes from a study of cytomegalovirus exposure and HLA in healthy donors. Study-wide results and limits: Reported performance of the classifier showed diagnosis of cytomegalovirus status with high specificity and sensitivity.

Clones were read by immunoSEQ multiplex PCR, and TCRdb kept only the in-frame ones, dropping some. The sample lists tens of thousands of clones; about 90% were seen once. The CDR3 has 15 residues. V was shortened by 5 bases and J by 0 bases, with 11 bases between the two germline ends. Germline V gene data show CDR1 as MNHNY and CDR2 as SVGAGI (reference sequence). This TCR was recovered from a woman between 18 and 30 years old in good health and CMV-seronegative. The chain carries TRBV6-6 and TRBJ2-1, with TRBD2 as a possible D gene (6 bases). Sequenced sample: PBMCs. The CDR3 DNA reads TGTGCCAGCAGTATATCGGGAGTCTCCTACAATGAGCAGTTCTTC. Amino acids: CASSISGVSYNEQFF.